This T cell receptor (beta chain) was captured in a study of cytomegalovirus exposure and HLA in healthy donors. General observations from the study: It was likely that a cluster of highly shared sequence variants was a sequencing artifact.

This clone was seen a single time. The antigen is not known. This CDR3 is 15 amino acids long. Germline trimming cut 2 bases from V and 6 bases from J; bases unmatched to any gene: 6. Germline values: CDR1 SGHDN, CDR2 FVKESK. All the people who gave samples were healthy bone marrow donors. Donors showed nominal health when sampled, although they likely had unrecorded immune exposures. PCR primers comprised 60 Vbeta and 13 Jbeta primers. Data came from immunoSEQ multiplex PCR; TCRdb stores just in-frame clones and leaves some out. This table holds 100,000 to 150,000 clones, approximately 81% found once. Sequencing was done on a sample of PBMCs. V usage is TRBV14 and J usage is TRBJ1-2, with 10 positions matching TRBD1. The receptor was derived from a man between 18 and 35 years old in good health and CMV-seropositive. The CDR3 nucleotides read TGTGCCAGCAGCCAATATCAGGGACAGGGGAATGGCTACACCTTC. Protein: CASSQYQGQGNGYTF.